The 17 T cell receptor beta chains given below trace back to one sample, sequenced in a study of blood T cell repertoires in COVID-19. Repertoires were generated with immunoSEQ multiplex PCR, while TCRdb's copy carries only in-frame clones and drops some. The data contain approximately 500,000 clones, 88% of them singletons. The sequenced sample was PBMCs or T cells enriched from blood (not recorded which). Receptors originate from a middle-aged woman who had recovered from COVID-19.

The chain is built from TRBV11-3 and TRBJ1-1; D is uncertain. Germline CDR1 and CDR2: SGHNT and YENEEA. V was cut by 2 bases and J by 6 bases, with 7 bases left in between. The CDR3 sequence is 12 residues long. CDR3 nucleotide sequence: TGTGCCAGCAGCTTAATCAAGCCTGAAGCTTTCTTT. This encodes CASSLIKPEAFF.

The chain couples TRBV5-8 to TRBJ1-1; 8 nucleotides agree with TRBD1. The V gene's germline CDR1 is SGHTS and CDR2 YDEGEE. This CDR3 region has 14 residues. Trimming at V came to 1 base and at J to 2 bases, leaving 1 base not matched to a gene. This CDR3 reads CASSLTGGNTEAFF. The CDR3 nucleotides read TGTGCCAGCAGCTTGACAGGGGGAAACACTGAAGCTTTCTTT.

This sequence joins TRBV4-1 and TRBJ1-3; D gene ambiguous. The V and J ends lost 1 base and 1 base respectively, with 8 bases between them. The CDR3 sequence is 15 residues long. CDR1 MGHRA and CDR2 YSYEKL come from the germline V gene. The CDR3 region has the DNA TGCGCCAGCAGCCAAGTTCCCAGATCTGGAAACACCATATATTTT. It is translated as CASSQVPRSGNTIYF.

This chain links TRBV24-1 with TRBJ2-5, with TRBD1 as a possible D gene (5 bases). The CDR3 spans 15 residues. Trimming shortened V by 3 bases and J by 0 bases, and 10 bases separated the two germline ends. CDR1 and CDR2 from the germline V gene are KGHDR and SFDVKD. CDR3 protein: CATSDGTGYQETQYF. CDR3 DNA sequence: TGTGCCACCAGTGATGGAACAGGCTACCAAGAGACCCAGTACTTC.

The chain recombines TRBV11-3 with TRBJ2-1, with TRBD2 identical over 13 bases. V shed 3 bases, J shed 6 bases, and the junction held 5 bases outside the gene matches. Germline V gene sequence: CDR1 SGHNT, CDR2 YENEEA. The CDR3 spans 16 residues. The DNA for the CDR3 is TGTGCCAGCAGCTTCCTAGGACTAGCGGGAGTCAATGAGCAGTTCTTC. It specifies CASSFLGLAGVNEQFF.

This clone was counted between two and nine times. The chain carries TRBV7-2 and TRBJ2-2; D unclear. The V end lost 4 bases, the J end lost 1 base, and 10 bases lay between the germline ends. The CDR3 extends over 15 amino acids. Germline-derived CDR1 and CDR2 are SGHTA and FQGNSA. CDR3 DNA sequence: TGTGCCAGCAGCTACCAGACGGGGAACACCGGGGAGCTGTTTTTT. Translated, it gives CASSYQTGNTGELFF. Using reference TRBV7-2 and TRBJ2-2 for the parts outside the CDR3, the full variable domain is GAGVSQSPSNKVTEKGKDVELRCDPISGHTALYWYRQSLGQGLEFLIYFQGNSAPDKSGLPSDRFSAERTGGSVSTLTIQRTQQEDSAVYLCASSYQTGNTGELFFGEGSRLTVL.

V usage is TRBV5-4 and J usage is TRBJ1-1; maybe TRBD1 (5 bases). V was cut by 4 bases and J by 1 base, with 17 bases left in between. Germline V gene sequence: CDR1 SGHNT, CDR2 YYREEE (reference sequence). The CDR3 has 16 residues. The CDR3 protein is CASSEDQGRGNTEAFF. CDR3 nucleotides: TGTGCCAGCAGCGAGGACCAGGGCCGCGGGAACACTGAAGCTTTCTTT.

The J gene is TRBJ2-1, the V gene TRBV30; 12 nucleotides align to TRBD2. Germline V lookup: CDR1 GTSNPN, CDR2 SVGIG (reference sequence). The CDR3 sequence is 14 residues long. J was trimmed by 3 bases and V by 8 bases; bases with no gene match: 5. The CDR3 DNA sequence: TGTGCCGGGGGACTAGCGGGCGACTACAATGAGCAGTTCTTC. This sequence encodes CAGGLAGDYNEQFF.

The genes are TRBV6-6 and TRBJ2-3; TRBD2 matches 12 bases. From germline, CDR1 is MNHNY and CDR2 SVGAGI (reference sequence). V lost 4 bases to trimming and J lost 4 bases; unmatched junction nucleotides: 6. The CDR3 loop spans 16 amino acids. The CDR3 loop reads CASSWRTSGTADTQYF. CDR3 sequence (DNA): TGTGCCAGCAGTTGGAGGACTAGCGGGACCGCAGATACGCAGTATTTT.

The CDR3 DNA reads as TGTGCCAGTAGGAGCGACTCTGGAAACACCATATATTTT. Translated: CASRSDSGNTIYF. The chain joins TRBV19 to TRBJ1-3; no definite D call. V shed 6 bases and J shed 0 bases, with 6 bases lying between them. The CDR3 runs to 13 residues. Germline V gene sequence: CDR1 LNHDA, CDR2 SQIVND (reference sequence).

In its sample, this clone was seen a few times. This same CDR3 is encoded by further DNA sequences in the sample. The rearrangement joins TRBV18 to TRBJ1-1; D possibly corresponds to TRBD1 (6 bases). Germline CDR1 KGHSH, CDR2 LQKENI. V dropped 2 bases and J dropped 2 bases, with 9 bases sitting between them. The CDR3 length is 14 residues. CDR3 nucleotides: TGTGCCAGCTCACCAGCGGGGGCAAACACTGAAGCTTTCTTT. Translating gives CASSPAGANTEAFF.

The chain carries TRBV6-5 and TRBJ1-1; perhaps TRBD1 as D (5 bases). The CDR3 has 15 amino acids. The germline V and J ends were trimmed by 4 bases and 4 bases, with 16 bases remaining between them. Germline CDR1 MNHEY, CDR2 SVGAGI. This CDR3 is CASSFNRQTSTEAFF. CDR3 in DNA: TGTGCCAGCAGTTTCAACAGACAGACGAGCACTGAAGCTTTCTTT.

CDR3 coding DNA: TGTGCCAGCAGCGTGGCTAGCGGGAGACAAGAGACCCAGTACTTC. Its protein is CASSVASGRQETQYF. The chain couples TRBV9 to TRBJ2-5; 10 bases map to TRBD2. The CDR3 contains 15 residues. The V segment lost 2 bases and the J segment 2 bases; nucleotides outside the gene matches: 3. Germline V gene data show CDR1 as SGDLS and CDR2 as YYNGEE.

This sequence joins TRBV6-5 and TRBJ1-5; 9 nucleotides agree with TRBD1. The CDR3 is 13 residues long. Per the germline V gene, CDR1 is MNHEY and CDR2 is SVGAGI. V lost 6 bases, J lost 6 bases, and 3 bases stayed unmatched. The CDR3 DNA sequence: TGTGCCAGCAGCCTGGACAGGGGTCAGCCCCAGCATTTT. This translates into CASSLDRGQPQHF.

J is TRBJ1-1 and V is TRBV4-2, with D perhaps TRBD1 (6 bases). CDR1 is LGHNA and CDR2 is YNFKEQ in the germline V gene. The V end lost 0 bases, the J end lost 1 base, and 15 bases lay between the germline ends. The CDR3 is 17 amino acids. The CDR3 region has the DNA TGTGCCAGCAGCCAAGATAGTTGGCGGGGGCCGAACACTGAAGCTTTCTTT. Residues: CASSQDSWRGPNTEAFF.

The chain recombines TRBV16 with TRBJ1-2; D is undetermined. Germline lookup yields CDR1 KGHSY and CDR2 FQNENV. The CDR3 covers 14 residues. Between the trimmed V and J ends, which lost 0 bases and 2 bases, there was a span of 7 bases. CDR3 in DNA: TGTGCCAGCAGCCAATCTTCGGGGAACTATGGCTACACCTTC. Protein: CASSQSSGNYGYTF.

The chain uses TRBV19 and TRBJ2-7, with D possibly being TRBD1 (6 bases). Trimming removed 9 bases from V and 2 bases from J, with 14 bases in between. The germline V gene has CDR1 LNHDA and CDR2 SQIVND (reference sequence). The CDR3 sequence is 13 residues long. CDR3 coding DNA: TGTGCCAGGCCACAGGGTCAAACCTACGAGCAGTACTTC. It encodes CARPQGQTYEQYF.